This TCR beta chain is drawn from a study of blood T cell repertoires in COVID-19. For the study at large: Acute-phase and convalescent COVID-19 samples originated in the United States, Italy and Spain. PBMCs, B-cell-depleted T cells, or T cells provided the cDNA or gDNA that made up the material.

How the authors handled the data: For nucleated cells, counts were estimated from reference gene primer amplification. Measured with immunoSEQ multiplex PCR; TCRdb has only the in-frame clones, and not every one. V, J and clone size are taken as reported in that table, and D and trimming were inferred from the DNA itself. The sample lists under 500,000 clones, around 89% occurring once. The germline V gene encodes CDR1 SGHRS and CDR2 YFSETQ. The ends lost 4 bases at V and 5 bases at J; junction bases unmatched: 9. This CDR3 is built from 15 residues. The rearrangement links TRBV5-1 to TRBJ2-1, with 7 bases fitting TRBD2. Sequenced: peripheral blood. The sequence came from a woman in her thirties with acute or convalescent COVID-19. The chain's CDR3 is CASSPRWGGDNEQFF. The CDR3 nucleotides are TGCGCCAGCAGCCCCCGGTGGGGAGGGGACAATGAGCAGTTCTTC.